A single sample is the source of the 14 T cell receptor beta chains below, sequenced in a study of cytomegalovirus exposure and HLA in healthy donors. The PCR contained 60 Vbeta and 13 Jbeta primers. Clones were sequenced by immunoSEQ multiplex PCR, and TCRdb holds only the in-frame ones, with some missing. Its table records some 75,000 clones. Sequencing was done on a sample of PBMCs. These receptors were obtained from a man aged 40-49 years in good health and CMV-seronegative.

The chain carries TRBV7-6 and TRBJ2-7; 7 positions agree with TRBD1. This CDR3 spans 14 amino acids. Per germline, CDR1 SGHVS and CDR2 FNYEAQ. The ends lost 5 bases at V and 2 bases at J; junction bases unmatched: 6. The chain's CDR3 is CASSKLTGPYEQYF. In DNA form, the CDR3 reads TGTGCCAGCAGCAAGCTGACAGGGCCCTACGAGCAGTACTTC.

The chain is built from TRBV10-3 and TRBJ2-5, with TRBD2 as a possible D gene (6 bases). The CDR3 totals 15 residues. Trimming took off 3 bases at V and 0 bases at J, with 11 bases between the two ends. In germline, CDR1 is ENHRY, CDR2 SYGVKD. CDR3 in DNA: TGTGCCATCAGTGACTCCGGAGGGTACCAAGAGACCCAGTACTTC. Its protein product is CAISDSGGYQETQYF.

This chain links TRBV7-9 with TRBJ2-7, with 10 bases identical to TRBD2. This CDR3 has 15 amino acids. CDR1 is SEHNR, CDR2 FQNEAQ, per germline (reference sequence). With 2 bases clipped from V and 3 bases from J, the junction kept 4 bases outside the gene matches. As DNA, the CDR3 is TGTGCCAGCAGCTTATCAGCGGGAGGGAGCTACGAGCAGTACTTC. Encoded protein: CASSLSAGGSYEQYF.

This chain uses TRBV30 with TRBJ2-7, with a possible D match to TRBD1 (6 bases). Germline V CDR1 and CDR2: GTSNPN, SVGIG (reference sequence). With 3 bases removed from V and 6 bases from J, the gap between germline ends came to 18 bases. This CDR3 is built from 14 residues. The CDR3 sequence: CAWRGLRDIGEQYF. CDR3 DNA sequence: TGTGCCTGGAGGGGCCTCCGGGACATCGGCGAGCAGTACTTC.

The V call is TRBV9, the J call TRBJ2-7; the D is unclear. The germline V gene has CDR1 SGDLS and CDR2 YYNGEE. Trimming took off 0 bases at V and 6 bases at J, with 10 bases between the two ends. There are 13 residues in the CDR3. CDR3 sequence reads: CASSVDSGREQYF. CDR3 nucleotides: TGTGCCAGCAGCGTAGATTCAGGCCGCGAGCAGTACTTC.

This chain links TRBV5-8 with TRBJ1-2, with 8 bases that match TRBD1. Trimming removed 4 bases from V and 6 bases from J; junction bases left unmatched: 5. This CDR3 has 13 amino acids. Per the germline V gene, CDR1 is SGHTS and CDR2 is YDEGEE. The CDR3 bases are TGTGCCAGCAGCAGACAGGGGACGGATGGCTACACCTTC. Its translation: CASSRQGTDGYTF.

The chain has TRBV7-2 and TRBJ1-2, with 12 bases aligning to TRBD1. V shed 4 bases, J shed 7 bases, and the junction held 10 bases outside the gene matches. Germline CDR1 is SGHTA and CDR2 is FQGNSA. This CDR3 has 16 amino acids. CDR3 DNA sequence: TGTGCCAGCAGCTCGCAACCGGGACAGGGGGCGCTTGGCTACACCTTC. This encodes CASSSQPGQGALGYTF.

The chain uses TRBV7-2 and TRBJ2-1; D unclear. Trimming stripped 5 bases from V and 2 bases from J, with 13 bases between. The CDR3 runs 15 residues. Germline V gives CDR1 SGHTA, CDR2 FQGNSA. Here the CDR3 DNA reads TGTGCCAGCAGCGCCGGTAGCTCCACCTACAATGAGCAGTTCTTC. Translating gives CASSAGSSTYNEQFF. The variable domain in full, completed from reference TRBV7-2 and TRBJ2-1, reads GAGVSQSPSNKVTEKGKDVELRCDPISGHTALYWYRQSLGQGLEFLIYFQGNSAPDKSGLPSDRFSAERTGGSVSTLTIQRTQQEDSAVYLCASSAGSSTYNEQFFGPGTRLTVL.

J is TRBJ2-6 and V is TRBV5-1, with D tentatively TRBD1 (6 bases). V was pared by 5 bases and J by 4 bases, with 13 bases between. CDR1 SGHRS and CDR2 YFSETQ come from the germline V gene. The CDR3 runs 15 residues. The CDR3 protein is CASRLTGSGANVLTF. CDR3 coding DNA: TGCGCCAGCAGGCTAACAGGGTCCGGGGCCAACGTCCTGACTTTC.

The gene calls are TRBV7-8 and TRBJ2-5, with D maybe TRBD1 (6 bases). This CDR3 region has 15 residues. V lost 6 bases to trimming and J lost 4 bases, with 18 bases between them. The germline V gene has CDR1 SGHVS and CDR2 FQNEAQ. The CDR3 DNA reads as TGTGCCAGCAGGGGGGACACGGGTGGCGGAGAGACCCAGTACTTC. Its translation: CASRGDTGGGETQYF.

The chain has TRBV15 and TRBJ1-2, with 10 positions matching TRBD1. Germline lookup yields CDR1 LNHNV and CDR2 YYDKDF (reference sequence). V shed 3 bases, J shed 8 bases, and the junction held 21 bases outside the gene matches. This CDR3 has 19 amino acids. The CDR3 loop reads CATSRESNPAETGGWGYTF. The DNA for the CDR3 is TGTGCCACCAGCAGGGAGTCCAACCCGGCCGAGACAGGGGGCTGGGGCTACACCTTC. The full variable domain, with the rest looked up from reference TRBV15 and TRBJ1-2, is DAMVIQNPRYQVTQFGKPVTLSCSQTLNHNVMYWYQQKSSQAPKLLFHYYDKDFNNEADTPDNFQSRRPNTSFCFLDIRSPGLGDTAMYLCATSRESNPAETGGWGYTFGSGTRLTVV.

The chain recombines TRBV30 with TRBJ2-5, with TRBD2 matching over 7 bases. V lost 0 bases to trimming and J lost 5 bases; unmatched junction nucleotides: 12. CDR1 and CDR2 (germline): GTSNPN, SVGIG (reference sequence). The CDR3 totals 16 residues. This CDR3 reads CAWSVRGGGQRETQYF. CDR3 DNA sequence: TGTGCCTGGAGTGTGCGAGGCGGGGGTCAACGGGAGACCCAGTACTTC.

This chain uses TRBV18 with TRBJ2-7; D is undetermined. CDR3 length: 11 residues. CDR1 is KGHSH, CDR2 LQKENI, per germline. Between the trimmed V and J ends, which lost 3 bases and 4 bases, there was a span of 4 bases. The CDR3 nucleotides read TGTGCCAGCTCACCGCGATACGAGCAGTACTTC. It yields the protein CASSPRYEQYF. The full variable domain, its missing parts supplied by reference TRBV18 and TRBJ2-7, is NAGVMQNPRHLVRRRGQEARLRCSPMKGHSHVYWYRQLPEEGLKFMVYLQKENIIDESGMPKERFSAEFPKEGPSILRIQQVVRGDSAAYFCASSPRYEQYFGPGTRLTVT.

CDR3 DNA sequence: TGTGCCAGCAGCCGATCTAGCGGAATGAACACCGGGGAGCTGTTTTTT. Translated: CASSRSSGMNTGELFF. The chain joins TRBV4-2 to TRBJ2-2; 7 bases agree with TRBD2. This CDR3 contains 16 residues. Losses at the gene ends were 4 bases for V and 1 base for J; bases not matched to a gene: 6. Germline values: CDR1 LGHNA, CDR2 YNFKEQ.